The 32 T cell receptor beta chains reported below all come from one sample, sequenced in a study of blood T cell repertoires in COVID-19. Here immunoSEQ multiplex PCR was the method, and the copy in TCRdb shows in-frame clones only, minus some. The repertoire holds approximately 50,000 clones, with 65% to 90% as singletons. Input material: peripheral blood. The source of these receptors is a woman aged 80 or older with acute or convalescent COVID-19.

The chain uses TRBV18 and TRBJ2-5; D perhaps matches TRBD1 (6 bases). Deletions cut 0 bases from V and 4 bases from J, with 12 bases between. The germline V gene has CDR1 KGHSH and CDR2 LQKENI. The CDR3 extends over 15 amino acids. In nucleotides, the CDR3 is TGTGCCAGCTCACCACCGAACAGGGTCGTAGAGACCCAGTACTTC. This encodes CASSPPNRVVETQYF.

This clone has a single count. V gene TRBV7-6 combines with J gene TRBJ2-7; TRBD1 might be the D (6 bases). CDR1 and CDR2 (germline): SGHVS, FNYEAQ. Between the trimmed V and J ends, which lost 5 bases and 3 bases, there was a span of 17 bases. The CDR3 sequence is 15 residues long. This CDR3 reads CASSLTRSGVYEQYF. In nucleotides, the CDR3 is TGTGCCAGCAGCCTAACAAGATCAGGGGTCTACGAGCAGTACTTC. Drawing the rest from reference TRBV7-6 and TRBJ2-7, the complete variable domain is GAGVSQSPRYKVTKRGQDVALRCDPISGHVSLYWYRQALGQGPEFLTYFNYEAQQDKSGLPNDRFSAERPEGSISTLTIQRTEQRDSAMYRCASSLTRSGVYEQYFGPGTRLTVT.

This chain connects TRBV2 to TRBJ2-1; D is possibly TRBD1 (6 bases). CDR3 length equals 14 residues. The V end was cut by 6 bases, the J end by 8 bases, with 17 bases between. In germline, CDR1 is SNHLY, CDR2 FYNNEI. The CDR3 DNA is TGTGCCAGCAGCGACCGGACAGACAGCTATGAGCAGTTCTTC. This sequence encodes CASSDRTDSYEQFF.

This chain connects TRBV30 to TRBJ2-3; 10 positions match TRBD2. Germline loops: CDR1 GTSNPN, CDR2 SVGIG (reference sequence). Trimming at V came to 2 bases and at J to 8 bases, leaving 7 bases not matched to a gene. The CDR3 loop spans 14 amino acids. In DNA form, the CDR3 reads TGTGCCTGGAGTACAGCGGGGGGGCACGGTACGCAGTATTTT. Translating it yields CAWSTAGGHGTQYF.

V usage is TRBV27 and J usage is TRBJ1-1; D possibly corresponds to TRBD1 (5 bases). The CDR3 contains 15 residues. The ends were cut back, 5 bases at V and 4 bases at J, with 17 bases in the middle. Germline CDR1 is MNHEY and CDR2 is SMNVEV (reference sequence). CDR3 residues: CASSRRGGMGTEAFF. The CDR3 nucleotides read TGTGCCAGCAGTCGAAGGGGCGGGATGGGCACTGAAGCTTTCTTT.

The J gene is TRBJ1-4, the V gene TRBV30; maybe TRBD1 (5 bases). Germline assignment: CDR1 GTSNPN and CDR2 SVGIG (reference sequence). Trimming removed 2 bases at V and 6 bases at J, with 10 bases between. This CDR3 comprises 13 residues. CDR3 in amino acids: CAWSSGWDEKLFF. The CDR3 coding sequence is TGTGCCTGGAGTTCAGGGTGGGATGAAAAACTGTTTTTT.

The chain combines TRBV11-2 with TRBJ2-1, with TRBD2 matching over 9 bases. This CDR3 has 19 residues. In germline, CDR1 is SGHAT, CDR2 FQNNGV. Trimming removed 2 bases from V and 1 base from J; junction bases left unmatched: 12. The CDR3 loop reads CASSLSWGSGGRSYNEQFF. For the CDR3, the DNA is TGTGCCAGCAGCTTATCTTGGGGTAGCGGGGGTCGGTCCTACAATGAGCAGTTCTTC.

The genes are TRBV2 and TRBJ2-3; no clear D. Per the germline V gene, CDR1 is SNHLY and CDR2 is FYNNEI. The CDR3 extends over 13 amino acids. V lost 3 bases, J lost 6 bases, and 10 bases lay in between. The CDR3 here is CASSDPSSDTQYF. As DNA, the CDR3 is TGTGCCAGCAGTGATCCTAGTTCGGATACGCAGTATTTT.

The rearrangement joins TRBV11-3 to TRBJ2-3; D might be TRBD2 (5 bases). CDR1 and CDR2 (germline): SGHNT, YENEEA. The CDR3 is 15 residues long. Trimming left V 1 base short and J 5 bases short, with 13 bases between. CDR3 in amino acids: CASSLGAAGVDTQYF. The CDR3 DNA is TGTGCCAGCAGCTTAGGAGCGGCAGGAGTAGATACGCAGTATTTT. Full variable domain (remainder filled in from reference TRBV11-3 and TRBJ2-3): EAGVVQSPRYKIIEKKQPVAFWCNPISGHNTLYWYLQNLGQGPELLIRYENEEAVDDSQLPKDRFSAERLKGVDSTLKIQPAELGDSAVYLCASSLGAAGVDTQYFGPGTRLTVL.

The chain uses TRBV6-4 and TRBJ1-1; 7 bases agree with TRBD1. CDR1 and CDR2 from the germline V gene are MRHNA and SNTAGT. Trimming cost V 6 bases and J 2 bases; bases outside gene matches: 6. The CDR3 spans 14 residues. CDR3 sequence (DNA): TGTGCCAGCAGCCCCGGGACAGTTAACACTGAAGCTTTCTTT. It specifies CASSPGTVNTEAFF.

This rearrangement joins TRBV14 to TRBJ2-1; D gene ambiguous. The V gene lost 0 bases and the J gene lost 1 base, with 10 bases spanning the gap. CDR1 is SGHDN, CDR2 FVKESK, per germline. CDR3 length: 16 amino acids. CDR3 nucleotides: TGTGCCAGCAGCCAAGATCACAGAACGTCCTACAATGAGCAGTTCTTC. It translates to CASSQDHRTSYNEQFF.

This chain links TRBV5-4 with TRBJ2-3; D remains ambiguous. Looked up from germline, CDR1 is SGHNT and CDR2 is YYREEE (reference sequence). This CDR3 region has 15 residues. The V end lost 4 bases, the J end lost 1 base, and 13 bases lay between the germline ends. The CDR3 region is CASSPPGEGTDTQYF. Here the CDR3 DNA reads TGTGCCAGCAGCCCACCTGGCGAGGGCACAGATACGCAGTATTTT.

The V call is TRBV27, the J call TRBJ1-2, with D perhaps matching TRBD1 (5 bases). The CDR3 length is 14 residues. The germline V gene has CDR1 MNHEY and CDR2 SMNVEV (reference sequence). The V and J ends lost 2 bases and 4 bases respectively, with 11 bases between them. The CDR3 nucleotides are TGTGCCAGCAGTTTAGATCGGGGGGGCTATGGCTACACCTTC. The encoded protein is CASSLDRGGYGYTF.

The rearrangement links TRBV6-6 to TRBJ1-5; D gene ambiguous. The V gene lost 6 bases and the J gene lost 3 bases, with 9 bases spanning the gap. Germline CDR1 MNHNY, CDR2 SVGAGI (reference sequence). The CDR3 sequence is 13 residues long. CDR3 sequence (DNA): TGTGCCAGCAGGTCCGGGTCCAATCAGCCCCAGCATTTT. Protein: CASRSGSNQPQHF.

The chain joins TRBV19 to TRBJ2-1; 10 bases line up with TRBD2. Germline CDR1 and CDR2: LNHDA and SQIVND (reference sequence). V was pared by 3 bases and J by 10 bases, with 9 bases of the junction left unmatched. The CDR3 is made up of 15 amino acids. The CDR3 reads CASSILVAGGQEQFF. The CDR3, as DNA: TGTGCCAGTAGTATCTTGGTAGCGGGGGGTCAAGAGCAGTTCTTC.

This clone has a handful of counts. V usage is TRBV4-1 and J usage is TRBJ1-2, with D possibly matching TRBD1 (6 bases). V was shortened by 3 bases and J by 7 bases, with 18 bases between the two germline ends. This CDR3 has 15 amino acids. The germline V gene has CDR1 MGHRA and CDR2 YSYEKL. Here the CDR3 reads CASSQEHPDRFGYTF. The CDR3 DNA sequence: TGCGCCAGCAGCCAGGAACACCCCGACAGGTTTGGCTACACCTTC.

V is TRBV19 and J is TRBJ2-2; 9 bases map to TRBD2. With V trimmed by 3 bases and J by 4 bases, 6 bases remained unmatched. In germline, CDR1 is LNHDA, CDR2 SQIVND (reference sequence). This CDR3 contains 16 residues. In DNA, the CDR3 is TGTGCCAGTAGTATTTTAACTAGCGGGTCCACCGGGGAGCTGTTTTTT. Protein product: CASSILTSGSTGELFF.

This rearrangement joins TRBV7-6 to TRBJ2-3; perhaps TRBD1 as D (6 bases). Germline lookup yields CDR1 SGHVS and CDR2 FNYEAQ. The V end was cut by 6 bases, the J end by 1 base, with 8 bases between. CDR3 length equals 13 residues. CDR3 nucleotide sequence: TGTGCCAGCAGTGCAGGGGGCACAGATACGCAGTATTTT. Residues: CASSAGGTDTQYF. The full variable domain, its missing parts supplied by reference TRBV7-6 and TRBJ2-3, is GAGVSQSPRYKVTKRGQDVALRCDPISGHVSLYWYRQALGQGPEFLTYFNYEAQQDKSGLPNDRFSAERPEGSISTLTIQRTEQRDSAMYRCASSAGGTDTQYFGPGTRLTVL.

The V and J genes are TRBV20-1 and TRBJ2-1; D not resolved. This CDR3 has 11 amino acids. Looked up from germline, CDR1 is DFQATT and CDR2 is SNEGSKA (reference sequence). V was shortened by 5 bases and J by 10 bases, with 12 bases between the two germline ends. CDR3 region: CSADLLREQFF. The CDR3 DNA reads TGCAGTGCTGACCTTTTGCGGGAGCAGTTCTTC.

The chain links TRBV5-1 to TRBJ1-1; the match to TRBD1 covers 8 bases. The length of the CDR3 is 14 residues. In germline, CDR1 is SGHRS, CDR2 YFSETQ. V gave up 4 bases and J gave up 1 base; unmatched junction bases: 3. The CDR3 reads CASSGGTGNTEAFF. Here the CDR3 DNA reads TGCGCCAGCAGCGGGGGGACAGGGAACACTGAAGCTTTCTTT.

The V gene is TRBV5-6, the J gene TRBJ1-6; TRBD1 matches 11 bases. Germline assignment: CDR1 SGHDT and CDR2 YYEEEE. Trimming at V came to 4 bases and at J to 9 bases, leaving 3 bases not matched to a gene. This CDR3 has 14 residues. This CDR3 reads CASSRDRGGSPLHF. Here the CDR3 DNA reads TGTGCCAGCAGCCGGGACAGGGGGGGTTCACCCCTCCACTTT. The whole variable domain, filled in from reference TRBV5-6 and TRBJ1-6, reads DAGVTQSPTHLIKTRGQQVTLRCSPKSGHDTVSWYQQALGQGPQFIFQYYEEEERQRGNFPDRFSGHQFPNYSSELNVNALLLGDSALYLCASSRDRGGSPLHFGNGTRLTVT.

This CDR3 reads CASRVGTGRDTQYF. The DNA for the CDR3 is TGCGCCAGCAGAGTTGGGACAGGGAGGGATACGCAGTATTTT. The chain combines TRBV5-1 with TRBJ2-3, with TRBD1 matching over 9 bases. Germline V gene lookup returns CDR1 SGHRS and CDR2 YFSETQ. There are 14 residues in the CDR3. The trim removed 5 bases at V and 6 bases at J, leaving 7 bases unmatched.

CDR3 bases: TGTGCCAGCAGCCCTCCCGATCGGACAGGGGTGAACTTTTGGACTGAAGCTTTCTTT. It translates to CASSPPDRTGVNFWTEAFF. The V gene is TRBV6-2 or TRBV6-3, the J gene TRBJ1-1; 9 bases match TRBD1. Germline loops: CDR1 MNHEY, CDR2 SVGEGT. V trimming: 6 bases; J trimming: 5 bases; junction bases outside the gene matches: 22. The CDR3 sequence is 19 residues long.

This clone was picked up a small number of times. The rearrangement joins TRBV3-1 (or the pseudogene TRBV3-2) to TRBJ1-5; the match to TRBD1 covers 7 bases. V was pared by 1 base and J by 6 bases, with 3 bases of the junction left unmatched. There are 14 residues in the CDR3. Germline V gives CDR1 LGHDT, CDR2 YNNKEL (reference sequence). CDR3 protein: CASSQGTGGQPQHF. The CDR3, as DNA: TGTGCCAGCAGCCAAGGGACAGGAGGTCAGCCCCAGCATTTT.

The CDR3 bases are TGTGCCAGCAGCCAAGTTGGACAGGGGTTGACTGAAGCTTTCTTT. It specifies CASSQVGQGLTEAFF. J is TRBJ1-1 and V is TRBV4-2; 9 nucleotides match TRBD1. Trimming at V came to 1 base and at J to 5 bases, leaving 5 bases not matched to a gene. From germline, CDR1 is LGHNA and CDR2 YNFKEQ. This CDR3 is 15 amino acids long.

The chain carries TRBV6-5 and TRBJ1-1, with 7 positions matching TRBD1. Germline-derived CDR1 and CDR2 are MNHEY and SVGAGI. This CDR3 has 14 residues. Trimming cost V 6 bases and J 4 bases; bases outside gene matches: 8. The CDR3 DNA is TGTGCCAGCAGAAACGACAGGGTGAGCACTGAAGCTTTCTTT. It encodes CASRNDRVSTEAFF.

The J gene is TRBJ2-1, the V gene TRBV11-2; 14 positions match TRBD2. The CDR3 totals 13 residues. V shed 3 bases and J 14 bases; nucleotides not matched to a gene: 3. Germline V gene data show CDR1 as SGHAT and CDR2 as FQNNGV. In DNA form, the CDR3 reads TGTGCCAGCAGCTTGGGACTAGCGGGGGAGGAGTTCTTC. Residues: CASSLGLAGEEFF.

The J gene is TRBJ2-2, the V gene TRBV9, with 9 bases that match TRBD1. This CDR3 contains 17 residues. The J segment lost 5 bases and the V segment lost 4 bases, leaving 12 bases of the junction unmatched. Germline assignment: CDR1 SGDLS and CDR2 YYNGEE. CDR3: CASSPAPGTGRTGELFF. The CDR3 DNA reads TGTGCCAGCAGCCCGGCCCCCGGGACAGGGCGAACCGGGGAGCTGTTTTTT.

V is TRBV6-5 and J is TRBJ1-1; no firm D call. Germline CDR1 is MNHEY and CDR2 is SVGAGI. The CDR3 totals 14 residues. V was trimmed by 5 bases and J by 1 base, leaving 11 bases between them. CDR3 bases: TGTGCCAGCAGTCAGACCGGGAGGAACACTGAAGCTTTCTTT. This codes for CASSQTGRNTEAFF.

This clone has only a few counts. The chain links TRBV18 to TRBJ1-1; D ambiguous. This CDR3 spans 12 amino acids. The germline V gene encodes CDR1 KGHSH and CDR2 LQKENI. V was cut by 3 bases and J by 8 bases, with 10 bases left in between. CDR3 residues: CASSPLGTEAFF. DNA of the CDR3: TGTGCCAGCTCACCCCTAGGAACGGAAGCTTTCTTT.

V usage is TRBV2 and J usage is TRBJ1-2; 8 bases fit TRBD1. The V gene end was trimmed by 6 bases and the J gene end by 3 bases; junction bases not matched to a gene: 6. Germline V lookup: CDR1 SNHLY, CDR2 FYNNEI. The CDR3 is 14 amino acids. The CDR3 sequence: CASSPLTGDYGYTF. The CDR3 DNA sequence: TGTGCCAGCAGCCCTTTGACAGGGGACTATGGCTACACCTTC.

The CDR3 loop reads CASAPPTGGARDEQFF. Written as DNA, the CDR3 is TGTGCTAGTGCCCCCCCGACTGGGGGGGCTAGGGATGAGCAGTTCTTC. The gene calls are TRBV12-5 and TRBJ2-1, with a possible D match to TRBD2 (7 bases). Germline lookup yields CDR1 LGHNT and CDR2 FRNRAP. The CDR3 is 16 residues long. The V gene lost 7 bases and the J gene lost 8 bases, with 24 bases spanning the gap.